Listed here is a single TCR beta chain. Its antigen remains unknown. The CDR3 runs to 16 residues. The V gene lost 0 bases and the J gene lost 4 bases, with 15 bases spanning the gap. Germline values: CDR1 SGHRS, CDR2 YFSETQ. Measured with immunoSEQ multiplex PCR; TCRdb has only the in-frame clones, and not every one. Here the sample spans about 36,000 clones, 85% to 95% being singletons. This record belongs to a study of T cell clonotyping in hematopoietic cell transplantation. Study-level background: Cytoreduction preceded collection of pretransplant recipient samples. Whole-study results and caveats: Cells were unsorted, so CD4 and CD8 contributions were not separated. Pathologically expanded recipient clonotypes increased progressively from day 30 to day 180 as diversity fell.

Time point here: recipient sample about 28 days before transplant, after cytoreduction. Sequencing used peripheral blood mononuclear cells, obtained before stem cell transplant. This TCR came from a man aged 35 to 55 with chronic myeloid leukemia. Some clones in this sample may be carry-over from other donors' samples. The genes are TRBV5-1 and TRBJ2-3; D may be TRBD1 (6 bases). CDR3 sequence reads: CASSLEGRGAADTQYF. CDR3 nucleotides: TGCGCCAGCAGCTTGGAAGGCAGGGGTGCGGCAGATACGCAGTATTTT. Combining the CDR3 with reference TRBV5-1 and TRBJ2-3 gives the whole variable domain KAGVTQTPRYLIKTRGQQVTLSCSPISGHRSVSWYQQTPGQGLQFLFEYFSETQRNKGNFPGRFSGRQFSNSRSEMNVSTLELGDSALYLCASSLEGRGAADTQYFGPGTRLTVL.